The 5 T cell receptor beta chains given below trace back to one sample, sequenced in a study of beta chain features in type 1 diabetes. Their target antigens are unknown. The whole isolated RNA underwent reverse transcription, so sequencing captured expressed TCRB transcripts. This table comes from immunoSEQ multiplex PCR, and its TCRdb copy is limited to in-frame clones, with some not included. The repertoire consists of just over 25,000 clones, with about 52% occurring once and the leading ten covering more than 0.3%. Study outcomes and limitations: Significant though moderate, a shortening of TCRB CDR3s appeared in all four CD4+ subsets of Type 1 diabetes patients.

The specimen sequenced was stem cell memory CD4+ T cells from blood. These receptors were taken from a man younger than 40 with type 1 diabetes.

In this sample, this clone turned up once. This chain's CDR3 is CASSFPRQGALGADTQYF. CDR3 nucleotides: TGTGCCAGCAGCTTTCCCCGACAGGGGGCGCTTGGGGCAGATACGCAGTATTTT. This sequence joins TRBV5-4 and TRBJ2-3, with 10 bases that match TRBD1. Losses at the gene ends were 2 bases for V and 4 bases for J; bases not matched to a gene: 13. From germline, CDR1 is SGHNT and CDR2 YYREEE (reference sequence). The CDR3 spans 18 residues.

The rearrangement joins TRBV19 to TRBJ2-5; 9 bases are shared with TRBD1. The germline gives CDR1 LNHDA, CDR2 SQIVND (reference sequence). J lost 4 bases, V lost 4 bases, and 10 bases had no gene match. The CDR3 has 16 residues. The CDR3 is CASSTYGQGKPETQYF. The DNA of the CDR3 is TGTGCCAGTAGTACCTACGGACAGGGGAAGCCAGAGACCCAGTACTTC.

The V and J genes are TRBV27 and TRBJ2-4; maybe TRBD1 (5 bases). Germline V lookup: CDR1 MNHEY, CDR2 SMNVEV (reference sequence). V was cut by 5 bases and J by 1 base, with 12 bases left in between. The CDR3 is made up of 15 amino acids. CDR3 in amino acids: CASSDHWGAKNIQYF. CDR3 DNA: TGTGCCAGCAGTGACCACTGGGGCGCCAAAAACATTCAGTACTTC.

This clone was counted only a few times. This chain connects TRBV6-6 to TRBJ2-4; TRBD2 matches 9 bases. Unmatched junction bases numbered 2, after V lost 2 bases and J lost 3 bases. Germline V CDR1 and CDR2: MNHNY, SVGAGI (reference sequence). The CDR3 is made up of 15 amino acids. The CDR3 bases are TGTGCCAGCAGTTACGAGCGGGGGGTCAAAAACATTCAGTACTTC. Its translation: CASSYERGVKNIQYF.

This clone was observed a handful of times. V is TRBV6-1 and J is TRBJ2-7; D is undetermined. CDR1 and CDR2 from the germline V gene are MNHNS and SASEGT. The CDR3 is 13 residues long. Trimming removed 4 bases at V and 5 bases at J, with 12 bases between. CDR3 residues: CASSARRSHEQYF. As DNA, the CDR3 is TGTGCCAGCAGTGCTCGACGGAGCCACGAGCAGTACTTC.